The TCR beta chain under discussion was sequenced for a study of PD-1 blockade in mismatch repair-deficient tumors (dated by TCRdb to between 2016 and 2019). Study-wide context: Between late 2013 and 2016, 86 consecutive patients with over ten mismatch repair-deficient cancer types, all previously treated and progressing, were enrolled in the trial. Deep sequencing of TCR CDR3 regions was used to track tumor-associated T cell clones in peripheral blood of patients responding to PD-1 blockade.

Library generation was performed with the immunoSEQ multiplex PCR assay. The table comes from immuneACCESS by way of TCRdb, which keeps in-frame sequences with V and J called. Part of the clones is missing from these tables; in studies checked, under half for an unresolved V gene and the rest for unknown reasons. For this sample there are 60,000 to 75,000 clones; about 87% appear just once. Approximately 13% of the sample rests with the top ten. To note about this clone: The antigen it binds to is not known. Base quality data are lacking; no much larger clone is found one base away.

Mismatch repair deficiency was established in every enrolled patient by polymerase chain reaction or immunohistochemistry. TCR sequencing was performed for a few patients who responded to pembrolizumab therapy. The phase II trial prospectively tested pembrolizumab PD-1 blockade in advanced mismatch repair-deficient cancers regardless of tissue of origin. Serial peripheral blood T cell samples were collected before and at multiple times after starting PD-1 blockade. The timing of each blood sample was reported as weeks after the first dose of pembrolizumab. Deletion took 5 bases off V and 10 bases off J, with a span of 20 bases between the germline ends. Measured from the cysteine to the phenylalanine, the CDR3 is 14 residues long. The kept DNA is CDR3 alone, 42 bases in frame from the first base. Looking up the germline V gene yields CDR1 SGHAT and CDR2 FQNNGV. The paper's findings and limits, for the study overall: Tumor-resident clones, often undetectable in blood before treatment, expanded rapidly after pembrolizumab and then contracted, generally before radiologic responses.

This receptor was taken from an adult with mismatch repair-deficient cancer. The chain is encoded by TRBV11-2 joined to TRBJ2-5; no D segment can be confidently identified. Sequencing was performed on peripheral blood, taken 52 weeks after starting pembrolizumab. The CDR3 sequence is CASSPRPGTIHQYF. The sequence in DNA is TGTGCCAGCAGCCCACGCCCAGGTACTATTCACCAGTACTTC.